This T cell receptor beta chain was identified during a study of T cells after yellow fever vaccination. TCR cDNA was made by 5'RACE template switching, adding a universal primer site and UMIs. TCRdb called the 5' RACE reads again in MiXCR, with one record for every CDR3 protein. Of approximately 120,000 distinct CDR3 sequences detected, roughly 15% appear once; the ten largest clones hold roughly 44%. As for this clonotype: Its target is unknown.

General study findings and limits: A limited proportion of clonotypes was detected within both the CD4 and CD8 compartments. Subsequent booster samples again held most clones from primary vaccination (around 96% CD4, about 85% CD8).

Germline values: CDR1 KGHDR, CDR2 SFDVKD. The V and J ends lost 2 bases and 0 bases respectively, with 16 bases between them. The CDR3 is 18 residues long. This material consisted of CD8+ T cells sorted from PBMCs, taken 5 days after the yellow fever booster vaccination. The receptor was isolated from a man between 18 and 35 years old who received the YFV17D yellow fever vaccine. The chain combines TRBV24-1 with TRBJ2-1; either TRBD1 or TRBD2 may supply D (5 bases each). The CDR3 loop reads CATSDSWGGLSSYNEQFF. CDR3 coding DNA: TGTGCCACCAGTGATTCGTGGGGCGGGCTGAGCTCCTACAATGAGCAGTTCTTC.